This TCR beta chain emerged from a study of quantifying T cell responses using KT2 cells. Study-wide context: TCR alpha and beta constant-region primers primed reverse transcription of RNA.

The CDR3 totals 19 residues. J lost 4 bases, V lost 4 bases, and 16 bases had no gene match. Germline V gene data show CDR1 as DFQATT and CDR2 as SNEGSKA (reference sequence). The cDNA 3' end received a ligated oligonucleotide with a UMI. First-round PCR used around 4 cycles and beta primers RC1.1 and RC1.2 covering TRBC1 and TRBC2. TCRdb fed the UMI-ligation and nested PCR reads into MiXCR, producing one record per CDR3 protein. The sample contains approximately 46,000 distinct CDR3 sequences, roughly 11% of which appear only once. This receptor was identified in a human donor. Sequenced sample: PBMCs spiked with cells of the T cell clone KT2. This chain uses TRBV20-1 with TRBJ2-1, with TRBD2 matching over 13 bases. CDR3 sequence (DNA): TGCAGTGCTAATATTCTAAATGGACTAGCGGGAGTGAGGTACAATGAGCAGTTCTTC. It specifies CSANILNGLAGVRYNEQFF.